A single sample gave rise to the 26 T cell receptor gamma chains below, sequenced in a study of Vδ1+ human thymocytes. Study-wide findings and caveats: Highly polyclonal TRG and TRD repertoires with Gaussian CDR3 length distributions appeared in thymus.

The template was reverse-transcribed extracted RNA. Multiplex PCR used pooled V-gene forward primers and a constant-region reverse primer to amplify CDR3s. TCRdb re-called the multiplex PCR reads via CATT. The table includes about 23,000 gamma-chain clones, roughly an eighth detected once. Their cognate antigens are unknown. Source material: Vdelta1+ gamma-delta thymocytes from the thymus. The subset: FACS-sorted CD3+ TCRalphabeta- TCRVdelta1+ TCRVdelta2- thymocytes. These receptors were collected from a child in the first two years of life who had congenital heart surgery.

In its sample, this clone was seen a few times. V usage is TRGV5 and J usage is TRGJP2. From germline, CDR1 is VINAFY and CDR2 YDVSNSKD. The ends lost 0 bases at V and 4 bases at J; junction bases unmatched: 5. The CDR3 extends over 15 amino acids. CDR3 sequence: CATWDRDYSDWIKTF. The CDR3 DNA reads as TGTGCCACCTGGGACAGGGACTATAGTGATTGGATCAAGACGTTT.

This clone was counted a few times. The chain combines TRGV3 with TRGJ1 or TRGJ2. The CDR3 extends over 12 amino acids. CDR1 VTNTFY and CDR2 YDVSTARD come from the germline V gene (reference sequence). The V and J ends lost 4 bases and 6 bases, in that order; junction bases with no gene match: 6. CDR3 residues: CATWEIGYKKLF. As DNA, the CDR3 is TGTGCCACCTGGGAAATCGGTTATAAGAAACTCTTT.

This clone was picked up a small number of times. The chain uses TRGV4 and TRGJ1 or TRGJ2. This CDR3 contains 13 residues. In germline, CDR1 is EGSTGY, CDR2 YDSYTSSV. With 6 bases clipped from V and 12 bases from J, the junction kept 17 bases outside the gene matches. This chain's CDR3 is CATWIRSTRGKLF. In DNA form, the CDR3 reads TGTGCCACCTGGATTCGATCTACGAGGGGGAAACTCTTT.

This clone was seen a few times. The chain links TRGV2 to TRGJ1 or TRGJ2. V gave up 6 bases and J gave up 4 bases; unmatched junction bases: 6. Germline lookup yields CDR1 EGSNGY and CDR2 YDSYNSKV. This CDR3 is built from 12 residues. CDR3 in DNA: TGTGCCACCTGGAATAGATATTATAAGAAACTCTTT. The encoded protein is CATWNRYYKKLF.

The chain employs TRGV5 and TRGJ1 or TRGJ2. Trimming at V came to 6 bases and at J to 12 bases, leaving 8 bases not matched to a gene. The CDR3 is 10 amino acids. Germline CDR1 VINAFY, CDR2 YDVSNSKD. The CDR3 sequence is CATWNDGKLF. The CDR3 DNA is TGTGCCACCTGGAATGATGGGAAACTCTTT.

The chain recombines TRGV4 with TRGJ1 or TRGJ2. V shed 0 bases, J shed 2 bases, and the junction held 10 bases outside the gene matches. From germline, CDR1 is EGSTGY and CDR2 YDSYTSSV. The CDR3 has 16 amino acids. The CDR3 DNA is TGTGCCACCTGGGATGGGCACGATTTGGATTATTATAAGAAACTCTTT. Amino acids: CATWDGHDLDYYKKLF.

Comments on this clone: Being one base from a much bigger clone, this may be a read error. This chain uses TRGV2 with TRGJ1 or TRGJ2. Germline lookup yields CDR1 EGSNGY and CDR2 YDSYNSKV. V dropped 1 base and J dropped 6; count of bases not matched to a gene: 3. The CDR3 sequence is 12 residues long. The CDR3: CATWDGSYKKLF. Written as DNA, the CDR3 is TGTGCCACCTGGGACGGATCTTATAAGAAACTCTTT.

This chain joins TRGV3 and TRGJ1 or TRGJ2. V dropped 4 bases and J dropped 6; count of bases not matched to a gene: 9. The CDR3 is 13 residues long. Germline assignment: CDR1 VTNTFY and CDR2 YDVSTARD (reference sequence). CDR3 DNA: TGTGCCACCTGGGAATCTTGGGGTTATAAGAAACTCTTT. Amino acid sequence: CATWESWGYKKLF.

V gene TRGV4 combines with J gene TRGJ1 or TRGJ2. The germline CDR1 and CDR2 sequences are EGSTGY and YDSYTSSV. The trim removed 3 bases at V and 10 bases at J, leaving 6 bases unmatched. The CDR3 runs 11 residues. CDR3 protein: CATWDPLKKLF. The CDR3 DNA reads TGTGCCACCTGGGATCCCTTAAAGAAACTCTTT.

The chain carries TRGV4 and TRGJP2. J gave up 3 bases and V 2 bases, and 9 bases lay outside the gene matches. The CDR3 has 16 residues. Germline V gene lookup returns CDR1 EGSTGY and CDR2 YDSYTSSV. This CDR3 is CATWDVSSGSDWIKTF. In DNA, the CDR3 is TGTGCCACCTGGGATGTGTCGAGCGGTAGTGATTGGATCAAGACGTTT.

The chain joins TRGV4 to TRGJ1 or TRGJ2. Unmatched junction bases numbered 11, after V lost 6 bases and J lost 12 bases. This CDR3 comprises 11 residues. Looked up from germline, CDR1 is EGSTGY and CDR2 is YDSYTSSV. In nucleotides, the CDR3 is TGTGCCACCTGGAAAGGGGGTAGGAAACTCTTT. It is translated as CATWKGGRKLF.

This clone was counted a few times. J is TRGJ1 or TRGJ2 and V is TRGV5. This CDR3 is 12 amino acids long. The germline gives CDR1 VINAFY, CDR2 YDVSNSKD. The ends lost 1 base at V and 6 bases at J; junction bases unmatched: 3. The CDR3 bases are TGTGCCACCTGGGACAGATTTTATAAGAAACTCTTT. Residues: CATWDRFYKKLF.

Points on this clone: The junction does not match germline at one end; this may be a read error. This rearrangement joins TRGV3 to TRGJ1 or TRGJ2. The CDR3 loop spans 14 amino acids. CDR1 VTNTFY and CDR2 YDVSTARD come from the germline V gene (reference sequence). The CDR3 DNA reads as TGTGCCACCCGGGACAGACCCCCGGGAGGCGGGAAACTCTTT. Translating gives CATRDRPPGGGKLF.

This clone is medium-sized within its sample. Distinct nucleotide sequences in the sample also encode this CDR3. This chain joins TRGV9 and TRGJ1 or TRGJ2. The CDR3 is made up of 10 amino acids. In germline, CDR1 is GITISATS, CDR2 ISYDGTV (reference sequence). Trimming took 2 bases from V and 9 from J; bases not matched to a gene: 1. As DNA, the CDR3 is TGTGCCTTGTGGGAGGCTAAGAAACTCTTT. Translated, it gives CALWEAKKLF.

In the case of this clone: The same CDR3 arises from other DNA sequences in this sample as well. This chain uses TRGV3 with TRGJP2. Germline CDR1 and CDR2: VTNTFY and YDVSTARD (reference sequence). The CDR3 consists of 15 residues. The V gene end was trimmed by 0 bases and the J gene end by 4 bases; junction bases not matched to a gene: 5. CDR3 residues: CATWDRPDSDWIKTF. As DNA, the CDR3 is TGTGCCACCTGGGACAGGCCTGATAGTGATTGGATCAAGACGTTT.

The rearrangement joins TRGV4 to TRGJ1 or TRGJ2. Trimming removed 6 bases from V and 11 bases from J; junction bases left unmatched: 7. CDR3 length: 10 residues. Looked up from germline, CDR1 is EGSTGY and CDR2 is YDSYTSSV. The CDR3: CATWNREKLF. CDR3 in DNA: TGTGCCACCTGGAACCGGGAGAAACTCTTT.

By proportion, this clone is medium-sized. The V gene is TRGV3, the J gene TRGJP1. V lost 0 bases to trimming and J lost 0 bases; unmatched junction nucleotides: 7. CDR1 is VTNTFY, CDR2 YDVSTARD, per germline (reference sequence). The CDR3 is made up of 17 amino acids. In DNA, the CDR3 is TGTGCCACCTGGGACAGGCCCTGGGATACCACTGGTTGGTTCAAGATATTT. It codes for CATWDRPWDTTGWFKIF.

The chain couples TRGV9 to TRGJ1 or TRGJ2. The CDR3 has 12 residues. Germline V gene sequence: CDR1 GITISATS, CDR2 ISYDGTV (reference sequence). The junction had 6 bases not matched to a gene; V was cut back by 2 bases and J by 8 bases. CDR3 nucleotides: TGTGCCTTGTGGGAGGCGCAGAATAAGAAACTCTTT. Protein product: CALWEAQNKKLF.

As concerns this clone: A junction boundary mismatches the germline segment, possibly from a read error. The V call is TRGV3, the J call TRGJ1 or TRGJ2. Germline values: CDR1 VTNTFY, CDR2 YDVSTARD (reference sequence). This CDR3 is built from 12 residues. The CDR3 coding sequence is TGTGCCGCCTGGTACTCCAATTATAAGAAACTCTTT. It yields the protein CAAWYSNYKKLF.

In the case of this clone: The same CDR3 is also encoded by other DNA sequences in this sample. This rearrangement joins TRGV8 to TRGJ1 or TRGJ2. The CDR3 is 13 amino acids. CDR1 is VENAVY, CDR2 YDSYNSRV, per germline. V was clipped by 5 bases and J by 0 bases; unmatched bases: 4. The CDR3 bases are TGTGCCACCTGGGTAAAGAATTATTATAAGAAACTCTTT. Translated: CATWVKNYYKKLF.

This clone was picked up a small number of times. This specimen includes other DNA sequences encoding the same CDR3. The rearrangement links TRGV4 to TRGJ1 or TRGJ2. V shed 6 bases, J shed 4 bases, and the junction held 6 bases outside the gene matches. Germline V gene lookup returns CDR1 EGSTGY and CDR2 YDSYTSSV. The CDR3 runs to 12 residues. In DNA form, the CDR3 reads TGTGCCACCTGGAACTACTATTATAAGAAACTCTTT. Protein product: CATWNYYYKKLF.

The V call is TRGV3, the J call TRGJ1 or TRGJ2. The CDR3 has 18 residues. V shed 0 bases, J shed 9 bases, and the junction held 23 bases outside the gene matches. From germline, CDR1 is VTNTFY and CDR2 YDVSTARD (reference sequence). Here the CDR3 reads CATWDRPPLIFRPRKKLF. The CDR3 DNA reads TGTGCCACCTGGGACAGGCCCCCCCTTATCTTTCGACCACGTAAGAAACTCTTT.

As to this clone: Other DNA sequences from this sample encode an identical CDR3 as well. The chain uses TRGV4 and TRGJP2. CDR1 EGSTGY and CDR2 YDSYTSSV come from the germline V gene. This CDR3 contains 13 residues. V shed 0 bases, J shed 8 bases, and the junction held 3 bases outside the gene matches. The CDR3 nucleotides read TGTGCCACCTGGGATGGGCCCGATTGGATCAAGACGTTT. Translating gives CATWDGPDWIKTF.

V usage is TRGV4 and J usage is TRGJP2. V was pared by 0 bases and J by 5 bases, with 3 bases of the junction left unmatched. The CDR3 has 14 amino acids. Germline assignment: CDR1 EGSTGY and CDR2 YDSYTSSV. CDR3 region: CATWDGQSDWIKTF. As DNA, the CDR3 is TGTGCCACCTGGGATGGGCAGAGTGATTGGATCAAGACGTTT.

The chain employs TRGV2 and TRGJP1. Trimming took 6 bases from V and 1 from J; bases not matched to a gene: 2. CDR1 EGSNGY and CDR2 YDSYNSKV come from the germline V gene. The CDR3 has 13 residues. CDR3: CATWCTTGWFKIF. The CDR3 DNA reads TGTGCCACCTGGTGTACCACTGGTTGGTTCAAGATATTT.

By share, this clone counts as medium-sized. Additional DNA sequences in this sample encode the identical CDR3. This chain joins TRGV4 and TRGJ1 or TRGJ2. The trim removed 4 bases at V and 3 bases at J, leaving 3 bases unmatched. Germline CDR1 reads EGSTGY; CDR2 reads YDSYTSSV. This CDR3 spans 12 amino acids. In nucleotides, the CDR3 is TGTGCCACCTGGGACGTTTATTATAAGAAACTCTTT. Residues: CATWDVYYKKLF.